The 29 T cell receptor beta chains presented below share a single source sample, sequenced in a study of OX40 agonist ivuxolimab in advanced cancers. Assay: immunoSEQ multiplex PCR; the TCRdb copy retains only in-frame clones and omits some. This table holds 35,000 to 55,000 clones, 82% found once. Sequenced here: CD4+ or CD8+ T cells sorted from blood, sampled in a trial of the OX40 agonist ivuxolimab. The receptor set was obtained from an adult with an advanced solid tumor such as melanoma, head and neck, liver or kidney cancer.

The rearrangement joins TRBV28 to TRBJ1-2; the D is unclear. The V gene's germline CDR1 is MDHEN and CDR2 SYDVKM. This CDR3 comprises 11 residues. The V gene lost 5 bases and the J gene lost 7 bases, with 8 bases spanning the gap. The CDR3 nucleotides are TGTGCCAGCAGTGCCCCCCGTGGCTACACCTTC. Translating it yields CASSAPRGYTF.

The chain employs TRBV28 and TRBJ1-1; D possibly corresponds to TRBD1 (5 bases). Trimming stripped 2 bases from V and 4 bases from J, with 20 bases between. This CDR3 region has 17 residues. Germline V gene data show CDR1 as MDHEN and CDR2 as SYDVKM. The CDR3 coding sequence is TGTGCCAGCAGTTTACTTTTTACGGGCACCCAGGGCACTGAAGCTTTCTTT. It is translated as CASSLLFTGTQGTEAFF.

CDR3: CSVGLGATEAFF. As DNA, the CDR3 is TGCAGCGTAGGTCTCGGCGCGACTGAAGCTTTCTTT. The V and J genes are TRBV29-1 and TRBJ1-1; D remains ambiguous. V dropped 6 bases and J dropped 5 bases, with 13 bases sitting between them. The CDR3 covers 12 residues. Germline-derived CDR1 and CDR2 are SQVTM and ANQGSEA.

CDR3 sequence (DNA): TGTGCCAGCAGCCTCAAACTAGCGCTTCTCTCCTACGAGCAGTACTTC. Protein: CASSLKLALLSYEQYF. This chain connects TRBV28 to TRBJ2-7; TRBD2 matches at 7 bases. This CDR3 spans 16 amino acids. The V gene end was trimmed by 6 bases and the J gene end by 0 bases; junction bases not matched to a gene: 11. Germline V CDR1 and CDR2: MDHEN, SYDVKM.

CDR3 residues: CAGERGERTGELFF. Written as DNA, the CDR3 is TGTGCCGGCGAGCGGGGGGAAAGGACCGGGGAGCTGTTTTTT. The J gene is TRBJ2-2, the V gene TRBV2; 9 bases agree with TRBD2. V lost 11 bases to trimming and J lost 5 bases; unmatched junction nucleotides: 9. The CDR3 length is 14 residues. CDR1 is SNHLY, CDR2 FYNNEI, per germline.

The V call is TRBV9, the J call TRBJ2-3; 8 bases agree with TRBD2. CDR3 length: 16 residues. J lost 5 bases, V lost 0 bases, and 8 bases had no gene match. Germline V gene data show CDR1 as SGDLS and CDR2 as YYNGEE. The CDR3 sequence is CASSVVGAGVLDTQYF. The CDR3 DNA follows: TGTGCCAGCAGCGTAGTTGGAGCGGGGGTCTTAGATACGCAGTATTTT. Full variable domain (outside the CDR3, taken from reference TRBV9 and TRBJ2-3): DSGVTQTPKHLITATGQRVTLRCSPRSGDLSVYWYQQSLDQGLQFLIQYYNGEERAKGNILERFSAQQFPDLHSELNLSSLELGDSALYFCASSVVGAGVLDTQYFGPGTRLTVL.

This clone came up once. The CDR3 DNA sequence: TGCGCCAGCAGTGTGACGGGAGATACGCAGTATTTT. As protein: CASSVTGDTQYF. The chain joins TRBV10-2 to TRBJ2-3; D not resolved. Trimming pared 4 bases from V and 5 bases from J, leaving 7 bases between. Germline CDR1 reads WSHSY; CDR2 reads SAAADI. This CDR3 comprises 12 residues.

The sample holds one count of this clone. The V gene is TRBV29-1, the J gene TRBJ2-1; D not certain. CDR3 length: 10 amino acids. CDR1 SQVTM and CDR2 ANQGSEA come from the germline V gene. The V gene lost 8 bases and the J gene lost 7 bases, with 9 bases spanning the gap. The CDR3 DNA reads as TGCAGCAGTAGGGTAAATGAGCAGTTCTTC. Translated, it gives CSSRVNEQFF.

This clone was picked up a small number of times. The chain has TRBV10-3 and TRBJ2-2; no definite D call. The CDR3 is 14 amino acids. Trimming removed 3 bases at V and 1 base at J, with 6 bases between. From germline, CDR1 is ENHRY and CDR2 SYGVKD. CDR3 region: CAISDALNTGELFF. CDR3 sequence (DNA): TGTGCCATCAGTGATGCCCTGAACACCGGGGAGCTGTTTTTT.

The gene calls are TRBV28 and TRBJ1-1, with D maybe TRBD1 (5 bases). Trimming cost V 3 bases and J 4 bases, with 15 bases left between them. CDR1 is MDHEN and CDR2 is SYDVKM in the germline V gene. This CDR3 contains 15 residues. CDR3 DNA sequence: TGTGCCAGCAGTTTTGGGGCAGGCTGGGGCACTGAAGCTTTCTTT. Residues: CASSFGAGWGTEAFF. The entire variable domain, with the rest obtained from reference TRBV28 and TRBJ1-1, is as follows: DVKVTQSSRYLVKRTGEKVFLECVQDMDHENMFWYRQDPGLGLRLIYFSYDVKMKEKGDIPEGYSVSREKKERFSLILESASTNQTSMYLCASSFGAGWGTEAFFGQGTRLTVV.

This clone showed up just once. Other DNA sequences in this sample translate to the same CDR3. This chain joins TRBV15 and TRBJ2-1; 8 positions agree with TRBD2. J was trimmed by 2 bases and V by 5 bases; bases with no gene match: 2. CDR3 length equals 14 residues. Germline CDR1 reads LNHNV; CDR2 reads YYDKDF (reference sequence). CDR3 residues: CATSRGGTYNEQFF. Here the CDR3 DNA reads TGTGCCACCAGCCGGGGGGGTACCTACAATGAGCAGTTCTTC.

The J gene is TRBJ1-4, the V gene TRBV7-8, with D uncertain. The CDR3 length is 16 residues. CDR1 and CDR2 from the germline V gene are SGHVS and FQNEAQ. V lost 6 bases and J 0 bases, leaving 14 bases between the germline ends. CDR3 in amino acids: CASSLRETATNEKLFF. The DNA for the CDR3 is TGTGCCAGCAGTCTCCGGGAGACTGCAACTAATGAAAAACTGTTTTTT.

The CDR3 loop is CAWSGVFNEQFF. The CDR3 DNA reads TGTGCCTGGAGTGGAGTGTTCAATGAGCAGTTCTTC. V gene TRBV30 combines with J gene TRBJ2-1; D call uncertain. Germline V gene data show CDR1 as GTSNPN and CDR2 as SVGIG (reference sequence). With 1 base removed from V and 6 bases from J, the gap between germline ends came to 7 bases. This CDR3 is built from 12 residues.

The table lists this clone with a count of one. The chain combines TRBV5-6 with TRBJ2-1; D is possibly TRBD1 or TRBD2 (5 bases each). The germline CDR1 and CDR2 sequences are SGHDT and YYEEEE. The CDR3 loop spans 15 amino acids. V lost 2 bases, J lost 2 bases, and 11 bases lay in between. CDR3 amino acids: CASSLGDATYNEQFF. The CDR3 coding sequence is TGTGCCAGCAGCTTAGGGGACGCTACCTACAATGAGCAGTTCTTC.

The rearrangement links TRBV6-1 to TRBJ2-3; tentatively, D is TRBD2 (5 bases). Per the germline V gene, CDR1 is MNHNS and CDR2 is SASEGT. Between the trimmed V and J ends, which lost 4 bases and 2 bases, there was a span of 10 bases. This CDR3 is built from 14 residues. CDR3 sequence reads: CASSATRDTDTQYF. CDR3 in DNA: TGTGCCAGCAGTGCCACTAGGGACACAGATACGCAGTATTTT.

The chain joins TRBV28 to TRBJ1-1; tentatively, D is TRBD1 (5 bases). This CDR3 has 14 amino acids. CDR1 is MDHEN, CDR2 SYDVKM, per germline. The V end lost 6 bases, the J end lost 5 bases, and 16 bases lay between the germline ends. CDR3 sequence (DNA): TGTGCCAGCAGCTCCCCAGGGAGAAGGACTGAAGCTTTCTTT. The encoded protein is CASSSPGRRTEAFF. The complete variable domain, with remaining parts taken from reference TRBV28 and TRBJ1-1, reads DVKVTQSSRYLVKRTGEKVFLECVQDMDHENMFWYRQDPGLGLRLIYFSYDVKMKEKGDIPEGYSVSREKKERFSLILESASTNQTSMYLCASSSPGRRTEAFFGQGTRLTVV.

Written as DNA, the CDR3 is TGTGCCAGCTCACCATTTCGGGAGGGTGAAAAACTGTTTTTT. It is translated as CASSPFREGEKLFF. This chain links TRBV18 with TRBJ1-4; D is unclear. Trimming left V 2 bases short and J 7 bases short, with 11 bases between. From germline, CDR1 is KGHSH and CDR2 LQKENI. The CDR3 length is 14 residues.

This chain links TRBV10-3 with TRBJ1-2; 7 bases match TRBD1. V shed 3 bases and J 5 bases; nucleotides not matched to a gene: 9. CDR1 ENHRY and CDR2 SYGVKD come from the germline V gene. The CDR3 runs 15 residues. The CDR3 bases are TGTGCCATCAGTGACCCCCGGGGACAGACTTATGGCTACACCTTC. As protein: CAISDPRGQTYGYTF.

This sequence joins TRBV2 and TRBJ2-6, with a possible D match to TRBD2 (6 bases). The CDR3 has 15 residues. Trimming stripped 4 bases from V and 0 bases from J, with 7 bases between. The germline V gene has CDR1 SNHLY and CDR2 FYNNEI. DNA for the CDR3: TGTGCCAGCAGTGGGAGGGACTCTGGGGCCAACGTCCTGACTTTC. Its translation: CASSGRDSGANVLTF.

The J gene is TRBJ1-2, the V gene TRBV15, with D perhaps matching TRBD1 (6 bases). V lost 0 bases to trimming and J lost 4 bases, with 15 bases between them. Germline V CDR1 and CDR2: LNHNV, YYDKDF (reference sequence). This CDR3 has 16 amino acids. The CDR3 protein is CATSRDRVGGGYGYTF. DNA of the CDR3: TGTGCCACCAGCAGAGATCGGGTTGGGGGCGGCTATGGCTACACCTTC.

CDR3 region: CASSQVPGQGIYGYTF. The CDR3 nucleotides are TGCGCCAGCAGCCAAGTACCGGGACAGGGGATCTATGGCTACACCTTC. The chain is built from TRBV4-1 and TRBJ1-2, with 10 bases matching TRBD1. The CDR3 length is 16 residues. CDR1 and CDR2 (germline): MGHRA, YSYEKL. Losses at the gene ends were 1 base for V and 4 bases for J; bases not matched to a gene: 6.

The CDR3 nucleotides are TGTGCCAGCAGCCGCTCCCGGGAGACCCAGTACTTC. Protein product: CASSRSRETQYF. The chain joins TRBV6-1 to TRBJ2-5, with D hard to call. There are 12 residues in the CDR3. The V end was cut by 6 bases, the J end by 5 bases, with 10 bases between. Germline V gene data show CDR1 as MNHNS and CDR2 as SASEGT.

The chain joins TRBV7-9 to TRBJ2-3, with D possibly matching TRBD2 (5 bases). V lost 3 bases and J 2 bases, leaving 18 bases between the germline ends. The CDR3 is made up of 17 amino acids. Looked up from germline, CDR1 is SEHNR and CDR2 is FQNEAQ (reference sequence). CDR3 DNA: TGTGCCAGCAGCTTGAGGGTGCCGGACGGGAACACAGATACGCAGTATTTT. It codes for CASSLRVPDGNTDTQYF. Full variable domain (rest looked up from reference TRBV7-9 and TRBJ2-3): DTGVSQNPRHKITKRGQNVTFRCDPISEHNRLYWYRQTLGQGPEFLTYFQNEAQLEKSRLLSDRFSAERPKGSFSTLEIQRTEQGDSAMYLCASSLRVPDGNTDTQYFGPGTRLTVL.

This chain joins TRBV4-1 and TRBJ2-5; D call uncertain. This CDR3 spans 16 amino acids. The V gene lost 0 bases and the J gene lost 4 bases, with 15 bases spanning the gap. CDR1 is MGHRA, CDR2 YSYEKL, per germline. DNA for the CDR3: TGCGCCAGCAGCCAAGACATATCCCGGGTCCGAGAGACCCAGTACTTC. Its protein is CASSQDISRVRETQYF.

The V gene is TRBV6-5, the J gene TRBJ1-1; D is unresolved. The germline V and J ends were trimmed by 5 bases and 8 bases, with 9 bases remaining between them. The CDR3 spans 11 residues. The germline gives CDR1 MNHEY, CDR2 SVGAGI. The CDR3 DNA follows: TGTGCCAGCAGTCCCGATGCCGAAGCTTTCTTT. Protein sequence: CASSPDAEAFF.

The chain combines TRBV7-8 with TRBJ2-3; D gene uncertain. CDR3 length equals 17 residues. Germline V gene sequence: CDR1 SGHVS, CDR2 FQNEAQ. V was shortened by 1 base and J by 2 bases, with 16 bases between the two germline ends. CDR3 sequence reads: CASSLGVFSGFTDTQYF. In nucleotides, the CDR3 is TGTGCCAGCAGCTTAGGTGTTTTTTCCGGTTTCACAGATACGCAGTATTTT.

The J gene is TRBJ1-1, the V gene TRBV10-1, with 10 bases aligning to TRBD1. From germline, CDR1 is WNHNN and CDR2 SYGVQD (reference sequence). There are 11 residues in the CDR3. J was trimmed by 9 bases and V by 6 bases; bases with no gene match: 1. The CDR3 DNA is TGCGCCAGCAGGGGACAGGGGAAAGCTTTCTTT. Its translation is CASRGQGKAFF.

The chain couples TRBV28 to TRBJ1-5; the D is unclear. CDR3 size: 16 residues. V was trimmed by 6 bases and J by 4 bases, leaving 19 bases between them. Germline CDR1 and CDR2: MDHEN and SYDVKM. The CDR3 loop is CASSRGGSLLNQPQHF. The DNA for the CDR3 is TGTGCCAGCAGCCGCGGCGGGTCCTTACTGAATCAGCCCCAGCATTTT. The variable domain in full, with the rest retrieved from reference TRBV28 and TRBJ1-5, is DVKVTQSSRYLVKRTGEKVFLECVQDMDHENMFWYRQDPGLGLRLIYFSYDVKMKEKGDIPEGYSVSREKKERFSLILESASTNQTSMYLCASSRGGSLLNQPQHFGDGTRLSIL.

The chain couples TRBV30 to TRBJ2-5, with no clear D. Germline lookup yields CDR1 GTSNPN and CDR2 SVGIG (reference sequence). V lost 4 bases and J lost 1, with 7 bases in between. This CDR3 contains 12 residues. CDR3 sequence: CAWNSGQETQYF. In nucleotides, the CDR3 is TGTGCCTGGAACAGTGGCCAAGAGACCCAGTACTTC.